What follows are 8 T cell receptor beta chains derived from one specimen sequenced in a study of T cell clonality in common variable immunodeficiency. Produced via immunoSEQ multiplex PCR; TCRdb's table is partial and in-frame only. The sample was found to contain 30,000 or so clones, and every one recurs. Findings and limits, study-wide: Reportedly, TCR beta sequences from common variable immunodeficiency showed fewer deletions and N-nucleotide insertions.

These receptors have no known antigen. The specimen was peripheral blood mononuclear cells. These receptors were collected from a human donor with common variable immunodeficiency.

As regards this clone: The CDR3 is cut off 3 residues early in the read; its end comes from the germline J gene. The chain employs TRBV7-9 and TRBJ2-2; D call uncertain. The V end was cut by 5 bases, the J end by 1 base, with 11 bases between. Per germline, CDR1 SEHNR and CDR2 FQNEAQ (reference sequence). The CDR3 is 15 residues long. The DNA read from the CDR3 is TGTGCCAGCAGCCCGGCGACTGGGAACACCGGGGAG. It codes for CASSPATGNTGE. The whole CDR3 protein is CASSPATGNTGELFF.

This clone was seen many times. The read ends 3 residues early relative to the CDR3; the germline J gene fills the gap. The chain uses TRBV5-4 and TRBJ1-2, with TRBD1 matching 7 bases. This CDR3 comprises 14 residues. V shed 4 bases, J shed 2 bases, and the junction held 5 bases outside the gene matches. Germline-derived CDR1 and CDR2 are SGHNT and YYREEE (reference sequence). CDR3 DNA (partial): TGTGCCAGCAGCCAAGACAGGGCCAACTATGGC. Translating it yields CASSQDRANYG. The CDR3 as a whole reads CASSQDRANYGYTF.

This clone was counted only a few times. The CDR3 end is not reached by the read, which stops 3 residues before it; the germline J gene fills it in. This chain connects TRBV7-2 to TRBJ2-7; D remains unclear. This CDR3 has 14 amino acids. Trimming shortened V by 5 bases and J by 1 base, and 12 bases separated the two germline ends. Germline loops: CDR1 SGHTA, CDR2 FQGNSA. The covered CDR3 bases are TGTGCCAGCAGCCCTTTGCGGCGTTCCTACGAG. Translating it yields CASSPLRRSYE. The entire CDR3 reads CASSPLRRSYEQYF.

The sample holds a few counts of this clone. Read data end 3 residues before the CDR3 end; the end is taken from the germline J gene. The sample contains more than one DNA sequence encoding this CDR3. The chain couples TRBV6-1 to TRBJ1-2; a possible D gene is TRBD1 (5 bases). The CDR3 runs 14 residues. Between the trimmed V and J ends, which lost 4 bases and 3 bases, there was a span of 12 bases. CDR1 is MNHNS, CDR2 SASEGT, per germline. The part of the CDR3 DNA that was read is TGTGCCAGCAGTGGCCCGGGAGGGGACTATGGC. Protein: CASSGPGGDYG. The complete CDR3 sequence is CASSGPGGDYGYTF.

Remarks on this clone: Coverage ceases 3 residues before the CDR3 finishes, and the germline J gene fills in the end. This chain links TRBV5-1 with TRBJ2-7; maybe TRBD1 (6 bases). From germline, CDR1 is SGHRS and CDR2 YFSETQ. The CDR3 extends over 15 amino acids. V was shortened by 0 bases and J by 4 bases, with 14 bases between the two germline ends. The sequenced part of the CDR3 DNA is TGCGCCAGCAGCTTGGCTCCGGGACATCATTACGAG. Translated: CASSLAPGHHYE. The CDR3 as a whole reads CASSLAPGHHYEQYF.

This clone came up many times. The read halts 3 residues ahead of the CDR3 end, with the missing end drawn from the germline J gene. The chain recombines TRBV14 with TRBJ1-1, with no clear D. Germline V lookup: CDR1 SGHDN, CDR2 FVKESK. Trimming pared 1 base from V and 1 base from J, leaving 7 bases between. CDR3 length: 14 amino acids. CDR3 amino acids: CASSQGQENTEAFF. The DNA read from the CDR3 is TGTGCCAGCAGCCAAGGGCAGGAGAACACTGAA.

The table lists this clone with many counts. Read coverage stops 3 residues before the CDR3 terminus; the germline J gene supplies the remainder. The chain recombines TRBV20-1 with TRBJ1-1, with TRBD1 identical over 7 bases. The CDR3 runs to 14 residues. Unmatched junction bases numbered 10, after V lost 6 bases and J lost 3 bases. Per the germline V gene, CDR1 is DFQATT and CDR2 is SNEGSKA (reference sequence). CDR3 in amino acids: CSARGTAVYTEAFF. CDR3 bases read: TGCAGTGCAAGGGGGACAGCAGTATACACTGAA.

To note about this clone: With the read ending 3 residues before the CDR3 end, the germline J gene is used to fill in that end. The chain uses TRBV6-1 and TRBJ1-2; perhaps TRBD1 as D (5 bases). Germline CDR1 is MNHNS and CDR2 is SASEGT. The CDR3 spans 15 residues. Between the trimmed V and J ends, which lost 0 bases and 3 bases, there was a span of 11 bases. The CDR3 sequence is CASSEADSLHYGYTF. The covered CDR3 bases are TGTGCCAGCAGTGAAGCTGACAGTCTGCACTATGGC.